The clone carrying this T cell receptor beta chain was seen only a few times. The antigen remains unidentified. This sample is drawn from a study of T-cell memory formation after mild COVID-19. Study at large: Clusters were largely donor specific.

CDR3 size: 17 residues. The V gene's germline CDR1 is SGHRS and CDR2 YFSETQ. Between the trimmed V and J ends, which lost 1 base and 0 bases, there was a span of 17 bases. A single record per CDR3 protein comes from TCRdb applying MiXCR to the 5' RACE reads. The data show some 450,000 distinct CDR3 sequences, 20% seen once. Points from the study as a whole: The finding that pre-infection memory included some responding clones suggested that cross-reactive memory joined.

The sequencing sample was made of PBMCs or a T cell subset sorted from them (not recorded which). The chain is built from TRBV5-1 and TRBJ2-7, with a possible D match to TRBD1 (6 bases). The source of this sequence is an adult woman who had mild COVID-19 (a few samples of this study predate the infection). Cell type and time point are not known. The CDR3 nucleotides read TGCGCCAGCAGCTTGAGGTCCAGGACAGAGTTCTCCTACGAGCAGTACTTC. It is translated as CASSLRSRTEFSYEQYF.